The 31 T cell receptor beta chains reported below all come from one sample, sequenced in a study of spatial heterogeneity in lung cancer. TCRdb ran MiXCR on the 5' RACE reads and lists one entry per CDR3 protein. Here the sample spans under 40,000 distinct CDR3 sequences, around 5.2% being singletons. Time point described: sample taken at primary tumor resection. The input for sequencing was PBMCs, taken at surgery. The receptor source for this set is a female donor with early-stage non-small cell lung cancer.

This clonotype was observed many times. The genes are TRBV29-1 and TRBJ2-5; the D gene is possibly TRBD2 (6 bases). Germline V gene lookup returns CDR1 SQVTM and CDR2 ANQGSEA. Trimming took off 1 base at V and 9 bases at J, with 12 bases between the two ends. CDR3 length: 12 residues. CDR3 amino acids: CSVEAIGGAQYF. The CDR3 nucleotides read TGCAGCGTTGAAGCTATTGGCGGGGCCCAGTACTTC.

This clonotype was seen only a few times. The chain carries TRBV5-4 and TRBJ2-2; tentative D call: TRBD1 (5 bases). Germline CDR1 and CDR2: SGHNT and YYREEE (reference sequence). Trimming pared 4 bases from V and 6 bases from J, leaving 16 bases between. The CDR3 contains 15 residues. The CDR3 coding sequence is TGTGCCAGCAGCGCACCCGACAGCCCACCCGGGGAGCTGTTTTTT. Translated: CASSAPDSPPGELFF. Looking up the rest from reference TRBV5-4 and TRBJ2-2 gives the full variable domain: ETGVTQSPTHLIKTRGQQVTLRCSSQSGHNTVSWYQQALGQGPQFIFQYYREEENGRGNFPPRFSGLQFPNYSSELNVNALELDDSALYLCASSAPDSPPGELFFGEGSRLTVL.

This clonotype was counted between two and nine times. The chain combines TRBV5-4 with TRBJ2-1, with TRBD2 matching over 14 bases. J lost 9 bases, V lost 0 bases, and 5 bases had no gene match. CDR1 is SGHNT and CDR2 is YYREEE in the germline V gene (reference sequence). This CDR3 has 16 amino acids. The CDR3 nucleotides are TGTGCCAGCAGCTTGGTAGCGACTAGCGGGGGGGGTGAGCAGTTCTTC. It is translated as CASSLVATSGGGEQFF.

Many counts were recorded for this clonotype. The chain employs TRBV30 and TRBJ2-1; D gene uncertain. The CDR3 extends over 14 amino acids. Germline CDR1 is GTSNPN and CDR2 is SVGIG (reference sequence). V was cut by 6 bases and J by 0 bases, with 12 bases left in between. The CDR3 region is CACPVESSYNEQFF. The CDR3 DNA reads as TGTGCCTGTCCTGTGGAAAGCTCCTACAATGAGCAGTTCTTC.

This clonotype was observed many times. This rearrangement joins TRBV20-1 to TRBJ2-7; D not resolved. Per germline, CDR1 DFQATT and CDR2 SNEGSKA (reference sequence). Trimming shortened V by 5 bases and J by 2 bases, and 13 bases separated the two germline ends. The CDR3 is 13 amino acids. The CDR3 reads CSAWERPPYEQYF. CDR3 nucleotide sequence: TGCAGTGCTTGGGAAAGGCCGCCCTACGAGCAGTACTTC.

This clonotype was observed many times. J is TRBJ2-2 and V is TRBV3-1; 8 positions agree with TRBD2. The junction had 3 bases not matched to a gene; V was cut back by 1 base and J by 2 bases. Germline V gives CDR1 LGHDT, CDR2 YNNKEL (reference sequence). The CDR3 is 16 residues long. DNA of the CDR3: TGTGCCAGCAGCCAAGGGGTAGCGGGAAACACCGGGGAGCTGTTTTTT. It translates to CASSQGVAGNTGELFF.

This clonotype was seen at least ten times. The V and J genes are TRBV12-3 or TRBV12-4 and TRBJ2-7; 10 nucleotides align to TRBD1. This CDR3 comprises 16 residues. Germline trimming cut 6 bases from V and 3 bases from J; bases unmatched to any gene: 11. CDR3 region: CASRRTGGSPGYEQYF. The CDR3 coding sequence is TGTGCCAGCAGACGGACAGGGGGTTCTCCGGGCTACGAGCAGTACTTC.

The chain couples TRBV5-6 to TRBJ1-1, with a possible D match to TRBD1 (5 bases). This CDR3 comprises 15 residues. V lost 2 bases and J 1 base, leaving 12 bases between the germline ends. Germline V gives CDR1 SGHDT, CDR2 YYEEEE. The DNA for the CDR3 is TGTGCCAGCAGCTTCCGTTCGGACACGAACACTGAAGCTTTCTTT. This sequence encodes CASSFRSDTNTEAFF.

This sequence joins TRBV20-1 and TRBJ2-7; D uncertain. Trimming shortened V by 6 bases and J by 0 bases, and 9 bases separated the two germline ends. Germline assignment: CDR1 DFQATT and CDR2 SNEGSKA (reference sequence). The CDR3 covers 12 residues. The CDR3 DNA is TGCAGTGCCCCCCGGGCCTCCTACGAGCAGTACTTC. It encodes CSAPRASYEQYF.

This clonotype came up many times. In DNA form, the CDR3 reads TGCGCCAGCAGCCAAGAGGAGCGCACCGGGGAGCTGTTTTTT. Its protein product is CASSQEERTGELFF. The chain joins TRBV4-1 to TRBJ2-2; D ambiguous. The germline CDR1 and CDR2 sequences are MGHRA and YSYEKL. Trimming pared 0 bases from V and 4 bases from J, leaving 6 bases between. This CDR3 has 14 residues.

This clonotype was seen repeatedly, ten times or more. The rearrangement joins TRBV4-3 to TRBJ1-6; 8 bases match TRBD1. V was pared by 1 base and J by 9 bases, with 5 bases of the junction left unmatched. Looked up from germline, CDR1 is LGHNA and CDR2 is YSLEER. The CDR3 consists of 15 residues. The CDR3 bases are TGCGCCAGCAGCCAAGGCACAGGGGGTTCTTCACCCCTCCACTTT. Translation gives CASSQGTGGSSPLHF.

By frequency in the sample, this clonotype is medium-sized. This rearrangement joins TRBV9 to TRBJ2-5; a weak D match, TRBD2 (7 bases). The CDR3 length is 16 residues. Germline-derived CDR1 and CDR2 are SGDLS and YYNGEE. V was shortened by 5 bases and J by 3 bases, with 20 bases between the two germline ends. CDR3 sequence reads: CASSNSGGTLEETQYF. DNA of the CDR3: TGTGCCAGCAGTAATTCGGGGGGCACCCTAGAAGAGACCCAGTACTTC. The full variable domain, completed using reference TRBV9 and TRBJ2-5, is DSGVTQTPKHLITATGQRVTLRCSPRSGDLSVYWYQQSLDQGLQFLIQYYNGEERAKGNILERFSAQQFPDLHSELNLSSLELGDSALYFCASSNSGGTLEETQYFGPGTRLLVL.

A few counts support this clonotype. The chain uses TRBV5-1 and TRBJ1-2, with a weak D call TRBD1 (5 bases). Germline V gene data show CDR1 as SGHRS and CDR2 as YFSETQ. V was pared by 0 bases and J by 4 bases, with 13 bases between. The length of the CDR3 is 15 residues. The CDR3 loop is CASSLAGEGAYGYTF. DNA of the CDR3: TGCGCCAGCAGCTTGGCGGGGGAAGGTGCCTATGGCTACACCTTC. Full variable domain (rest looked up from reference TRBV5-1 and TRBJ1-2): KAGVTQTPRYLIKTRGQQVTLSCSPISGHRSVSWYQQTPGQGLQFLFEYFSETQRNKGNFPGRFSGRQFSNSRSEMNVSTLELGDSALYLCASSLAGEGAYGYTFGSGTRLTVV.

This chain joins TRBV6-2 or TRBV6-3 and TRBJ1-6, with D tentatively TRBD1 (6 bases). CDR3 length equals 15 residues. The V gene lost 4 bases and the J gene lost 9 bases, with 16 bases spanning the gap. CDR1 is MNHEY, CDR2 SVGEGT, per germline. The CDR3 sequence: CASSSPGGALSPLHF. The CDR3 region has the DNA TGTGCCAGCAGTTCCCCCGGGGGGGCGCTTTCACCCCTCCACTTT.

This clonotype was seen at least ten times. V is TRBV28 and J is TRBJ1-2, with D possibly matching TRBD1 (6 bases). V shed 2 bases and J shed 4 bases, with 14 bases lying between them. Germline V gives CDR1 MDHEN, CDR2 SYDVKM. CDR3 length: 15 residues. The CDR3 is CASSLARGGSYGYTF. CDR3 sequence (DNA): TGTGCCAGCAGTTTAGCCAGGGGCGGTTCCTATGGCTACACCTTC.

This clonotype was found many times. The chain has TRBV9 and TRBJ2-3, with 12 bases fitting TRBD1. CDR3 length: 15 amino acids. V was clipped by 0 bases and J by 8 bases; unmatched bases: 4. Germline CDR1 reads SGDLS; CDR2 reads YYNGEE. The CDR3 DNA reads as TGTGCCAGCAGCGTAGTGGGACAGGGGGCGGGTACGCAGTATTTT. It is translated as CASSVVGQGAGTQYF.

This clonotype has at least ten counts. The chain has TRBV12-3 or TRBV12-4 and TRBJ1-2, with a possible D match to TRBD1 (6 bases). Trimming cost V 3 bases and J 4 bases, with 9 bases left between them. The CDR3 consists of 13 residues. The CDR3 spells CASSLSRGYGYTF. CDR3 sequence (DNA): TGTGCCAGCAGTTTGAGCAGGGGCTATGGCTACACCTTC.

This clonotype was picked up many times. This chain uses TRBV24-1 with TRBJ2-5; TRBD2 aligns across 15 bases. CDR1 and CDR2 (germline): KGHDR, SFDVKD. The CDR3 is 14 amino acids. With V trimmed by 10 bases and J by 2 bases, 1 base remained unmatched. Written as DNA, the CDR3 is TGTGCCACTGGGACTAGCGGGGGGCAAGAGACCCAGTACTTC. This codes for CATGTSGGQETQYF.

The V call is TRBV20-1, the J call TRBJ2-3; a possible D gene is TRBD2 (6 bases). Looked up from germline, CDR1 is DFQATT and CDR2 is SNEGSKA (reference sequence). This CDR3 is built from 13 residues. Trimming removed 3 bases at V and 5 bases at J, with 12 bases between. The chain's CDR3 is CSASGGVKDTQYF. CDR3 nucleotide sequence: TGCAGTGCTAGCGGGGGAGTTAAAGATACGCAGTATTTT.

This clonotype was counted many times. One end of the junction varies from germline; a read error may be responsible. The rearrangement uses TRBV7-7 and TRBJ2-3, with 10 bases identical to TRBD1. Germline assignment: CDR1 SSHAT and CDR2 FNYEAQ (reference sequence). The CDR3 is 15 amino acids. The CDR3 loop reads CASSFGTGGTDTQYF. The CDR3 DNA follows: TGTGCTAGCAGCTTTGGGACAGGGGGCACAGATACGCAGTATTTT.

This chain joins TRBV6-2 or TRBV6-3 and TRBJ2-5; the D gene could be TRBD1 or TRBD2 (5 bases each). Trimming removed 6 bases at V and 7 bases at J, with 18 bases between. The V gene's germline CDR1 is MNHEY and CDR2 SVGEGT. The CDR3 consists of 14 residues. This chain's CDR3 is CASSLASSRGTQYF. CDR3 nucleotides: TGTGCCAGCAGCCTTGCCAGCTCGAGGGGGACCCAGTACTTC.

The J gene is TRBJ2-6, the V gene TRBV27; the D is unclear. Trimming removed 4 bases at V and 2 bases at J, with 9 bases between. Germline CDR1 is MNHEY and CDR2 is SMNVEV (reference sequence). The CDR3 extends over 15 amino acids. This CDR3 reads CASSSLRTGANVLTF. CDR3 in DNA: TGTGCCAGCAGTTCCCTGCGAACTGGGGCCAACGTCCTGACTTTC. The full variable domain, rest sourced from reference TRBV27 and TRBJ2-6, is EAQVTQNPRYLITVTGKKLTVTCSQNMNHEYMSWYRQDPGLGLRQIYYSMNVEVTDKGDVPEGYKVSRKEKRNFPLILESPSPNQTSLYFCASSSLRTGANVLTFGAGSRLTVL.

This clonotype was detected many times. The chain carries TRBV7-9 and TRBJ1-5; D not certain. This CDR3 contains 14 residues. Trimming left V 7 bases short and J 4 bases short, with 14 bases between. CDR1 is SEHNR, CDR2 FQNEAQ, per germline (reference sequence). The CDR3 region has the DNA TGTGCCAGCATTCTGCAGAGCCAAAATCAGCCCCAGCATTTT. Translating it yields CASILQSQNQPQHF.

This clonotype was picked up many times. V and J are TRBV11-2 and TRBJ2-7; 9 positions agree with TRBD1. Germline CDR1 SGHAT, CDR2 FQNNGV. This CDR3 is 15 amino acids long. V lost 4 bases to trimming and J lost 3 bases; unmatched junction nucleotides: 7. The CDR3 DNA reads TGTGCCAGCAGCTCACCGGGACAGGGATTCTACGAGCAGTACTTC. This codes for CASSSPGQGFYEQYF. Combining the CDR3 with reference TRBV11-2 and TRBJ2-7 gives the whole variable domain EAGVAQSPRYKIIEKRQSVAFWCNPISGHATLYWYQQILGQGPKLLIQFQNNGVVDDSQLPKDRFSAERLKGVDSTLKIQPAKLEDSAVYLCASSSPGQGFYEQYFGPGTRLTVT.

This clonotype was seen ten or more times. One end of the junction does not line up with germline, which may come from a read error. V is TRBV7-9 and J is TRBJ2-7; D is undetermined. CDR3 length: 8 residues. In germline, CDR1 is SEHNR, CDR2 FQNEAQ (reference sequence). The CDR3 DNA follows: TGTGCCAGCAGCTTCAGTGACTTC. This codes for CASSFSDF.

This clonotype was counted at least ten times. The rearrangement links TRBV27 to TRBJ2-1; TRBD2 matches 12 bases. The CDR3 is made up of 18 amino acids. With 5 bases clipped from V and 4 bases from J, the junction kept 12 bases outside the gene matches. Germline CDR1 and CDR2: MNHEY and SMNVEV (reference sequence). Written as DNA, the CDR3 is TGTGCCAGCAGTCCAGGCCCCCGACTAGCGGGGGCATACAATGAGCAGTTCTTC. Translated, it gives CASSPGPRLAGAYNEQFF.

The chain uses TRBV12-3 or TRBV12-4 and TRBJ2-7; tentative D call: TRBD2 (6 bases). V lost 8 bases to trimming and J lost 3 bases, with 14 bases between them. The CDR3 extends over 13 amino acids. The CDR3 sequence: CASHGTGLYEQYF. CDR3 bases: TGTGCCAGCCACGGGACTGGCCTCTACGAGCAGTACTTC.

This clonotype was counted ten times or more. The CDR3 DNA follows: TGCGCCAGCAGAGGACAGGGGAGCTCCTACGAGCAGTACTTC. Translating gives CASRGQGSSYEQYF. The chain carries TRBV5-1 and TRBJ2-7, with TRBD1 matching over 9 bases. CDR3 length equals 14 residues. Unmatched junction bases numbered 3, after V lost 5 bases and J lost 0 bases. The germline CDR1 and CDR2 sequences are SGHRS and YFSETQ.

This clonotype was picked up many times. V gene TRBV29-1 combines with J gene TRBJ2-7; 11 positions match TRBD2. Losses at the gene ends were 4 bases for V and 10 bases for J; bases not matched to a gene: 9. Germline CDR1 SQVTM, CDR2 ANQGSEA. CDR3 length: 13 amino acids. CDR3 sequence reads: CSVVISTSGAQYF. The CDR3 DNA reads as TGCAGCGTTGTCATATCGACTAGCGGGGCCCAGTACTTC.

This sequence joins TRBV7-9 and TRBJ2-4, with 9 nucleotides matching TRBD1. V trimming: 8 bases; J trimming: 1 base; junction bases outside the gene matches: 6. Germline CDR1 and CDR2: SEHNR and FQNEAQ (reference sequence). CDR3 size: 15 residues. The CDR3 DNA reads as TGTGCCAGCCAAAACGACAGGGGGGCCAAAAACATTCAGTACTTC. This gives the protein CASQNDRGAKNIQYF.

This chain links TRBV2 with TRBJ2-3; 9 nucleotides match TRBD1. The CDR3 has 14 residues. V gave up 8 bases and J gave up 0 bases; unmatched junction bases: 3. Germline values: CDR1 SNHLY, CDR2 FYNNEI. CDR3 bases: TGTGCCAGCCGGACAGGGGTTAGCACAGATACGCAGTATTTT. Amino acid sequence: CASRTGVSTDTQYF. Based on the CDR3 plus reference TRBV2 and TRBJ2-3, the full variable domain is EPEVTQTPSHQVTQMGQEVILRCVPISNHLYFYWYRQILGQKVEFLVSFYNNEISEKSEIFDDQFSVERPDGSNFTLKIRSTKLEDSAMYFCASRTGVSTDTQYFGPGTRLTVL.